Presented here are 17 T cell receptor beta chains from one specimen sequenced in a study of OX40 agonist ivuxolimab in advanced cancers. Using immunoSEQ multiplex PCR, the repertoire was profiled, and TCRdb retains in-frame clones only, with some absent. The table shows fewer than 85,000 clones, with nearly 90% occurring only once. Source: CD4+ or CD8+ T cells sorted from blood, taken in a trial of the OX40 agonist ivuxolimab. Every receptor here comes from an adult with an advanced solid tumor such as melanoma, head and neck, liver or kidney cancer.

In this sample, this clone turned up many times. The chain has TRBV5-1 and TRBJ2-1; D is unresolved. This CDR3 contains 15 residues. Trimming took off 6 bases at V and 7 bases at J, with 20 bases between the two ends. In germline, CDR1 is SGHRS, CDR2 YFSETQ. The CDR3 DNA reads TGCGCCAGCACCGCCGAGCCAGGAGTCGGGAATGAGCAGTTCTTC. Its protein is CASTAEPGVGNEQFF.

This CDR3 reads CSVGVSGSVTQYF. The CDR3 DNA is TGCAGCGTTGGAGTTTCGGGGTCGGTCACGCAGTATTTT. The J gene is TRBJ2-3, the V gene TRBV29-1, with D perhaps TRBD2 (5 bases). Germline V gene data show CDR1 as SQVTM and CDR2 as ANQGSEA. This CDR3 contains 13 residues. V was trimmed by 4 bases and J by 9 bases, leaving 17 bases between them.

V and J are TRBV5-4 and TRBJ1-1; D is perhaps TRBD1 (6 bases). V lost 3 bases to trimming and J lost 1 base, with 13 bases between them. CDR3 length: 15 residues. Germline V gives CDR1 SGHNT, CDR2 YYREEE (reference sequence). CDR3 coding DNA: TGTGCCAGCAGCTCACTGATGACAGGGAACACTGAAGCTTTCTTT. Amino acids: CASSSLMTGNTEAFF.

The gene calls are TRBV29-1 and TRBJ1-4; no clear D. Trimming cost V 5 bases and J 3 bases, with 16 bases left between them. CDR1 and CDR2 (germline): SQVTM, ANQGSEA. The CDR3 has 15 amino acids. The CDR3 reads CSVNLATSANEKLFF. The CDR3 DNA reads as TGCAGCGTTAATTTAGCCACCTCCGCTAATGAAAAACTGTTTTTT.

This rearrangement joins TRBV2 to TRBJ2-1; no reliable D call. The V end was cut by 7 bases, the J end by 3 bases, with 16 bases between. CDR1 is SNHLY and CDR2 is FYNNEI in the germline V gene. The CDR3 totals 15 residues. The CDR3 DNA reads TGTGCCAGCAAAAAACCCCCGGGCCGCTACAATGAGCAGTTCTTC. Its translation is CASKKPPGRYNEQFF.

The V gene is TRBV6-5, the J gene TRBJ1-4; a possible D gene is TRBD1 (5 bases). Germline CDR1 reads MNHEY; CDR2 reads SVGAGI. V was pared by 2 bases and J by 10 bases, with 20 bases between. CDR3 length: 16 amino acids. CDR3 in amino acids: CASSYGAGGDLRKLFF. In nucleotides, the CDR3 is TGTGCCAGCAGTTACGGGGCAGGAGGAGATCTCCGAAAACTGTTTTTT.

The V and J genes are TRBV29-1 and TRBJ2-1; TRBD2 matches at 9 bases. Germline CDR1 SQVTM, CDR2 ANQGSEA. The CDR3 extends over 15 amino acids. V dropped 6 bases and J dropped 0; count of bases not matched to a gene: 6. As DNA, the CDR3 is TGCAGCGTGGGTAGCGGGAGAAGCTCCTACAATGAGCAGTTCTTC. Protein: CSVGSGRSSYNEQFF.

The genes are TRBV5-4 and TRBJ1-1; 7 nucleotides agree with TRBD1. The germline CDR1 and CDR2 sequences are SGHNT and YYREEE (reference sequence). Unmatched junction bases numbered 15, after V lost 4 bases and J lost 6 bases. This CDR3 has 16 residues. In DNA form, the CDR3 reads TGTGCCAGCAGCCCTGTCGACAGGGTTGCCAAACCTGAAGCTTTCTTT. It translates to CASSPVDRVAKPEAFF.

This CDR3 reads CAWSGYQETQYF. CDR3 DNA sequence: TGTGCCTGGAGCGGTTACCAAGAGACCCAGTACTTC. This chain joins TRBV30 and TRBJ2-5, with D hard to call. This CDR3 contains 12 residues. The germline V and J ends were trimmed by 3 bases and 0 bases, with 5 bases remaining between them. Germline loops: CDR1 GTSNPN, CDR2 SVGIG (reference sequence).

This clone occurred once. The CDR3 DNA reads as TGTGCCAGCAGCCGGTCCCTAGGTGAAAAACTGTTTTTT. Translation: CASSRSLGEKLFF. The chain uses TRBV5-4 and TRBJ1-4; D gene ambiguous. With 4 bases removed from V and 7 bases from J, the gap between germline ends came to 11 bases. This CDR3 region has 13 residues. Germline lookup yields CDR1 SGHNT and CDR2 YYREEE (reference sequence). The variable domain in full, completed from reference TRBV5-4 and TRBJ1-4, reads ETGVTQSPTHLIKTRGQQVTLRCSSQSGHNTVSWYQQALGQGPQFIFQYYREEENGRGNFPPRFSGLQFPNYSSELNVNALELDDSALYLCASSRSLGEKLFFGSGTQLSVL.

CDR3 sequence (DNA): TGTGCCACCAGCAGAACCGCGGGACTGCCTAGCAATCAGCCCCAGCATTTT. This encodes CATSRTAGLPSNQPQHF. The chain recombines TRBV15 with TRBJ1-5, with a possible D match to TRBD1 (5 bases). The ends were cut back, 2 bases at V and 0 bases at J, with 14 bases in the middle. CDR3 length equals 17 residues. Germline CDR1 is LNHNV and CDR2 is YYDKDF (reference sequence).

This sequence joins TRBV18 and TRBJ2-1; D is possibly TRBD2 (5 bases). This CDR3 is built from 15 residues. V shed 3 bases and J shed 6 bases, with 15 bases lying between them. Germline V lookup: CDR1 KGHSH, CDR2 LQKENI. The CDR3 is CASSPVRPGGNEQFF. The CDR3 nucleotides are TGTGCCAGCTCACCGGTTCGCCCCGGAGGCAATGAGCAGTTCTTC.

The gene calls are TRBV6-5 and TRBJ2-7, with D maybe TRBD1 (6 bases). Germline CDR1 MNHEY, CDR2 SVGAGI. This CDR3 region has 15 residues. V lost 8 bases, J lost 3 bases, and 20 bases lay in between. The CDR3 reads CASGSGTNRGYEQYF. In DNA, the CDR3 is TGTGCCAGCGGCTCCGGGACAAATCGCGGCTACGAGCAGTACTTC.

This chain uses TRBV5-1 with TRBJ2-7; D remains ambiguous. The V end was cut by 0 bases, the J end by 0 bases, with 10 bases between. Germline values: CDR1 SGHRS, CDR2 YFSETQ. The CDR3 sequence is 15 residues long. This chain's CDR3 is CASSLATDASYEQYF. The CDR3 nucleotides are TGCGCCAGCAGCTTGGCTACCGATGCCTCCTACGAGCAGTACTTC.

The chain recombines TRBV5-1 with TRBJ1-3, with D perhaps TRBD1 (6 bases). Trimming shortened V by 4 bases and J by 0 bases, and 14 bases separated the two germline ends. The length of the CDR3 is 16 residues. In germline, CDR1 is SGHRS, CDR2 YFSETQ. CDR3 nucleotides: TGCGCCAGCAGCGACCCAGGGGCGCTCTCTGGAAACACCATATATTTT. Its translation is CASSDPGALSGNTIYF. The whole variable domain, remainder taken from reference TRBV5-1 and TRBJ1-3, is KAGVTQTPRYLIKTRGQQVTLSCSPISGHRSVSWYQQTPGQGLQFLFEYFSETQRNKGNFPGRFSGRQFSNSRSEMNVSTLELGDSALYLCASSDPGALSGNTIYFGEGSWLTVV.

The chain employs TRBV7-2 and TRBJ1-5, with D unclear. V gave up 2 bases and J gave up 6 bases, with 5 bases separating them. CDR3 length: 12 amino acids. Per the germline V gene, CDR1 is SGHTA and CDR2 is FQGNSA. CDR3 amino acids: CASSLYLQPQHF. For the CDR3, the DNA is TGTGCCAGCAGCTTATATCTTCAGCCCCAGCATTTT.

CDR3 nucleotides: TGTGCCAGCAGTTCTCGAAATTGGTCACCCCTCCACTTT. Translation: CASSSRNWSPLHF. This chain uses TRBV6-5 with TRBJ1-6; no definite D call. The CDR3 is 13 residues long. V was shortened by 4 bases and J by 10 bases, with 11 bases between the two germline ends. Per germline, CDR1 MNHEY and CDR2 SVGAGI.